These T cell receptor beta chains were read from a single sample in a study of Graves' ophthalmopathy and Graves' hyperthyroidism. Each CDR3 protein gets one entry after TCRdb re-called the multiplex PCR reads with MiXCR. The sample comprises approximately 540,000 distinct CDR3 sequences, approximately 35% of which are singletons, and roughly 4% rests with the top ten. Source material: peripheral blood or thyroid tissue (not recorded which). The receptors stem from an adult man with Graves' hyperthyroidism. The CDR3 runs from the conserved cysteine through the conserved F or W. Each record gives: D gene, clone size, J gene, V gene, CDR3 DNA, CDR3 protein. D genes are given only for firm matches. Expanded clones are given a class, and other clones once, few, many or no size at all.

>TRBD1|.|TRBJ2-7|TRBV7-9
TGTGCCAGCTCACCGGTACAGGGGGCTAGCTCCTACGAGCAGTACTTC
CASSPVQGASSYEQYF
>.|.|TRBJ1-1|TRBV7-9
TGTGCCAGCAGCTCGGGAGCTTTCTTT
CASSSGAFF
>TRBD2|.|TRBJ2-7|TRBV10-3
TGTGCCATCAGTGAGATCAGGGCTAGCGGGAGGACCGAGCAGTACTTC
CAISEIRASGRTEQYF
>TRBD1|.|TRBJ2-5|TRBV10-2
TGCGCCAGCAGTGAACAGGGGTCCCAAGAGACCCAGTACTTC
CASSEQGSQETQYF
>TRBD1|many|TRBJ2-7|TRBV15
TGTGCCACCAGCAGAGATTTAGGGGGCGCGCACGAGCAGTACTTC
CATSRDLGGAHEQYF
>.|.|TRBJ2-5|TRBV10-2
TGCGCCAGCAGTGAGATGAGGGTCAAAGATACGCAGTACTTC
CASSEMRVKDTQYF
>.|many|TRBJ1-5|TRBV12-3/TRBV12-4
TGTGCCAGCAATTGGGACGGGAAAAATCAGCCCCAGCATTTT
CASNWDGKNQPQHF
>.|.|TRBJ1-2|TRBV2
TGTGCCAGCTTGGAACAGGGTTATGGCTACACCTTC
CASLEQGYGYTF
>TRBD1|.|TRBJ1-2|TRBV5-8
TGTGCCAGCAGTCAGGGACAGGGGGCGAGCTATGGCTACACCTTC
CASSQGQGASYGYTF
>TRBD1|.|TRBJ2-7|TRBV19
TGTGCCAGCTTCGGGACAGGGTCTAAGGAGCAGTACTTC
CASFGTGSKEQYF
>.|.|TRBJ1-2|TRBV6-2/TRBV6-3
TGTGCCAGCAGTTACGGGGTCTCTGGAAACACCTTC
CASSYGVSGNTF
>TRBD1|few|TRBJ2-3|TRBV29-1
TGCAGCGTGGCCGGGACAGGGACAGATACGCAGTATTTT
CSVAGTGTDTQYF
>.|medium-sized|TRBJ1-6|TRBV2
TGTGCCAGCAGTGACGGCGGAAATTCACCCCTCCACTTT
CASSDGGNSPLHF
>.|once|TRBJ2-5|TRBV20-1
TGCAGTGCCAGCGACCCAGGGTGGGGGGAGACCCAGTACTTC
CSASDPGWGETQYF
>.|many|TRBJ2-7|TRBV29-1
TGCAGCGTTGAAGATTCGGGACGGGGCTCCTACGAGCAGTACTTC
CSVEDSGRGSYEQYF
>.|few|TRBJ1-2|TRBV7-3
TGTGCCAGCAGCCCGTCGGGGCCCCTTCGGGGTGGCTACACCTTC
CASSPSGPLRGGYTF
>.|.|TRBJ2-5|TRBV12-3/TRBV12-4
TGTGCCAGCAGTTGGGCGTCCGGACTACCGAAAGAGACCCAGTACTTC
CASSWASGLPKETQYF
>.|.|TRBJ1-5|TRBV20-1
TGCAGTGCTAGAGATGGACGGTATAGCAATCAGCCCCAGCATTTT
CSARDGRYSNQPQHF
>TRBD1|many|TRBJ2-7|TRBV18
TGTGCTAGCCAGGACAGGCACTCCTACGAGCAGTACTTC
CASQDRHSYEQYF
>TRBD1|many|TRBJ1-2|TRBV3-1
TGTGCCAGCAGCCAGAGGGGGCCTGTACGGGATCGTAGCTATGGCTACACCTTC
CASSQRGPVRDRSYGYTF
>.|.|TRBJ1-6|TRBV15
TGTGCCACCAGCAGTTATAATTCACCCCCCCACTTT
CATSSYNSPPHF
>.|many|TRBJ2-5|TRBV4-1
TGCGCCAGCAGCCAGGAAACGGACTGGCAAGAGACCCAGTACTTC
CASSQETDWQETQYF
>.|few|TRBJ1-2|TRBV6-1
TGTGCCAGCTTTTCCCGGGACGGGCACTATGGCTACACCTTC
CASFSRDGHYGYTF
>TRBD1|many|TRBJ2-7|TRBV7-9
TGTGCCAGCAGGGGACAGGGGGTCGGTGTCCACGAGCAGTACTTC
CASRGQGVGVHEQYF
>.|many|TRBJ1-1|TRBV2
TGTGCCAGCAGTGAAAGGCTGGGGAAGAACACTGAAGCTTTCTTT
CASSERLGKNTEAFF
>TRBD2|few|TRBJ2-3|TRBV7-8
TGTGCCAGCAGTACGGGACTAGCCTTCACAGATACGCAGTATTTT
CASSTGLAFTDTQYF
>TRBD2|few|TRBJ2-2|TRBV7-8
TGTGCCAGCAGCTTCTATAGCGGGGGGGCAAACACCGGGGAGCTGTTTTTT
CASSFYSGGANTGELFF
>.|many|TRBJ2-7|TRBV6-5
TGTGCCAGCAGTAACGCCTTCGAGCAGTACTTC
CASSNAFEQYF
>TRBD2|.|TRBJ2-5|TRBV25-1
TGTGCTAGCGCGGGAGGGCTGGAGACCCAGTACTTC
CASAGGLETQYF
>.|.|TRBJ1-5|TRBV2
TGTGCCAGCTTACAGCGCAATCAGCCCCAGCATTTT
CASLQRNQPQHF
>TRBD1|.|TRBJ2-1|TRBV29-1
TGCAGCGGGGGACAGTCCTACAATGAGCAGTTCTTC
CSGGQSYNEQFF
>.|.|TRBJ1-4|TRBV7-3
TGCGCCAGCAGCATTGGGACAACTAATGAAAAACTGTTTTTT
CASSIGTTNEKLFF
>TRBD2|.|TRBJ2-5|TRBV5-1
TGCGCCAGCAGCTTCTTGCGGGGGTTTACCCAAGAGACCCAGTACTTC
CASSFLRGFTQETQYF
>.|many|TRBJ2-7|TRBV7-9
TGTGCCAGCAGCCCACTTGCCTACGAGCAGTACTTC
CASSPLAYEQYF
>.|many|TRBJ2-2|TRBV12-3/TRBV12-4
TGTGCCAGCAGTTACACGGGACCCTTGAACACCGGGGAGCTGTTTTTT
CASSYTGPLNTGELFF
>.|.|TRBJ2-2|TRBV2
TGTGCCAGCAGTTTTTGGCAGAACACCGGGGAGCTGTTTTTT
CASSFWQNTGELFF
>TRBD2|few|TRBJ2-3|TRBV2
TGTGCCAGCATGATCAGCGGGGGGGCGATAGATACGCAGTATTTT
CASMISGGAIDTQYF
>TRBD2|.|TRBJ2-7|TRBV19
TGTGCCAGTAATCCGGGAGGCCTTCCCCACGAGCAGTACTTC
CASNPGGLPHEQYF
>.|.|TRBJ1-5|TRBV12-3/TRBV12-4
TGTGCCAGCAGTTCCGGGACCTACAATCAGCCCCAGCATTTT
CASSSGTYNQPQHF
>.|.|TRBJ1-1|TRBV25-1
TGTGCCAGCAGTTTTGGGGGGAGACGGATACCGATGAACACTGAAGCTCTCTTT
CASSFGGRRIPMNTEALF